This T cell receptor (beta chain) was observed in a study of tumor and adjacent non-tumor tissue in lung cancer. Three rounds of nested PCR, following a modified ARM-PCR protocol, produced the TCRbeta library. Using its own MiXCR run on the multiplex PCR reads, TCRdb lists one record per CDR3 protein. The repertoire consists of approximately 90,000 distinct CDR3 sequences, with less than 75% occurring once and the leading ten covering approximately 20%. RNA was extracted from bulk tissue without any cell sorting. Trimming removed 4 bases from V and 3 bases from J, with 10 bases in between. CDR3 length: 13 amino acids. The V gene's germline CDR1 is MDHEN and CDR2 SYDVKM. With respect to this clonotype: A much larger clone lies a single base off, so this may be a read error. Since the CDR3 does not end with the conserved phenylalanine or tryptophan, this likely comes from a read error.

The sample taken for sequencing was lung tumor tissue. The sequence derives from a man in his sixties with non-small cell lung cancer. The chain carries TRBV28 and TRBJ2-7, with D perhaps TRBD2 (5 bases). In DNA, the CDR3 is TGTGCCAGCAGTTCCGGGGTAAGCTACGAGCAGTACCTC. It specifies CASSSGVSYEQYL.